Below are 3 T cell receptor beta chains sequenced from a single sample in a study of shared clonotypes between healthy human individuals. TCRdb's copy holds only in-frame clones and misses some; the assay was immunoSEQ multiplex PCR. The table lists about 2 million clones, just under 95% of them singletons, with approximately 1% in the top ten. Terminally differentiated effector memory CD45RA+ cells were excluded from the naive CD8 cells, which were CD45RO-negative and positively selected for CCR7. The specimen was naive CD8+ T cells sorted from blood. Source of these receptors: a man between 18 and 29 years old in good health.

CDR3 coding DNA: TGTGCCAGCAGCGACGCGACAGGCGCAAATGGAAACACCATATATTTT. Its translation is CASSDATGANGNTIYF. The chain carries TRBV5-4 and TRBJ1-3; perhaps TRBD1 as D (6 bases). This CDR3 comprises 16 residues. Germline CDR1 and CDR2: SGHNT and YYREEE (reference sequence). V lost 4 bases and J 3 bases, leaving 17 bases between the germline ends.

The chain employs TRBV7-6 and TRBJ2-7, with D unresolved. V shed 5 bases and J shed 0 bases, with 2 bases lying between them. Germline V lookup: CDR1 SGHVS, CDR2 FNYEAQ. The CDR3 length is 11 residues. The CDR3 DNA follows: TGTGCCAGCAGCAACTCCTACGAGCAGTACTTC. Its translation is CASSNSYEQYF.

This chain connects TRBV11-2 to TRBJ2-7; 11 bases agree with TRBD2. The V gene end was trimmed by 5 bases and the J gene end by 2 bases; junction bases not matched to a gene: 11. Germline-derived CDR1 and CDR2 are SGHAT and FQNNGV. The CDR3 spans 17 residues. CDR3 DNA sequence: TGTGCCAGCAGCCCGAAAGGCCCGGGACTAGCGGCCTACGAGCAGTACTTC. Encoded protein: CASSPKGPGLAAYEQYF.